This T cell receptor (beta chain) stems from a study of blood T cell repertoires in COVID-19. Background on the study: Nucleic acid was either cDNA or gDNA, and it came from T cells, B-cell-depleted T cells, or PBMCs.

Original methodology: Nucleated cell number was recorded as an estimate derived from reference gene primer amplification. The protocol was immunoSEQ multiplex PCR, while the TCRdb copy is restricted to in-frame clones and leaves out a portion. That table is the source of V, J and clone size, and D and trimming were worked out from the DNA. The sample carries under 55,000 clones, 80% recorded once. The sequence derives from an older man with acute or convalescent COVID-19. Material for sequencing was peripheral blood.

The CDR3 loop reads CASRNSGTDNEKLFF. As DNA, the CDR3 is TGTGCCAGTAGAAACTCCGGGACAGATAATGAAAAACTGTTTTTT. V gene TRBV19 combines with J gene TRBJ1-4; 7 nucleotides match TRBD1. With V trimmed by 6 bases and J by 4 bases, 8 bases remained unmatched. CDR3 length: 15 residues. Germline V gene sequence: CDR1 LNHDA, CDR2 SQIVND (reference sequence).